This TCR beta chain was documented in a study of Ad26.COV2.S vaccination and SARS-CoV-2 variants. Study at large: Once or twice, 56 days apart, Ad26.COV2.S was delivered intramuscularly.

TCRdb's table, derived via immunoSEQ multiplex PCR, lists solely in-frame clones and lacks some. The table includes around 300,000 clones, roughly 90% detected once. This CDR3 is 12 amino acids long. Trimming removed 9 bases at V and 5 bases at J, with 11 bases between. Germline CDR1 reads ENHRY; CDR2 reads SYGVKD. As to treatment: around 19 received Ad26.COV2.S at low or high dose, single or two shots; roughly five received placebo; per-sample allocation not given. Repertoires come from day 63 after the first vaccine or placebo injection. The sample in question was peripheral blood, obtained in a trial of Ad26.COV2.S vaccine versus placebo. The source of this sequence is a person between 18 and 65 years old who received the Ad26.COV2.S COVID-19 vaccine or a placebo. V and J are TRBV10-3 and TRBJ2-4; D gene unclear. The CDR3, as DNA: TGTGCCATTCGAGACCAGGAAAACATTCAGTACTTC. This codes for CAIRDQENIQYF.